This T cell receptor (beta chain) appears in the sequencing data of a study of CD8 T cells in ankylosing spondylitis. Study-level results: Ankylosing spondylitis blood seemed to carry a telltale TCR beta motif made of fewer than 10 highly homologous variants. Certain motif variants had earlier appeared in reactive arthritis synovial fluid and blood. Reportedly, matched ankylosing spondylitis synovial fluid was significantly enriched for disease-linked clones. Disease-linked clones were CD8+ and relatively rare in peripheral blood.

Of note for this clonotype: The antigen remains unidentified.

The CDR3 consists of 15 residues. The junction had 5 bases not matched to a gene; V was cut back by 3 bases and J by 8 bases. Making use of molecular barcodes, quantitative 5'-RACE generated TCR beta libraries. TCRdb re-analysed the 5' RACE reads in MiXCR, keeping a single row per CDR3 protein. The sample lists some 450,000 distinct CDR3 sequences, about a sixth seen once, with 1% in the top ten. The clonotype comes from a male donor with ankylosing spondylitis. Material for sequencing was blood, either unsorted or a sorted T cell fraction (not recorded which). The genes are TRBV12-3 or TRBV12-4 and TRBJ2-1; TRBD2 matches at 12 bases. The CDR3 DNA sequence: TGTGCCAGCAGTTTCGGAGGGACTAGCGGGTATGAGCAGTTCTTC. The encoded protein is CASSFGGTSGYEQFF.